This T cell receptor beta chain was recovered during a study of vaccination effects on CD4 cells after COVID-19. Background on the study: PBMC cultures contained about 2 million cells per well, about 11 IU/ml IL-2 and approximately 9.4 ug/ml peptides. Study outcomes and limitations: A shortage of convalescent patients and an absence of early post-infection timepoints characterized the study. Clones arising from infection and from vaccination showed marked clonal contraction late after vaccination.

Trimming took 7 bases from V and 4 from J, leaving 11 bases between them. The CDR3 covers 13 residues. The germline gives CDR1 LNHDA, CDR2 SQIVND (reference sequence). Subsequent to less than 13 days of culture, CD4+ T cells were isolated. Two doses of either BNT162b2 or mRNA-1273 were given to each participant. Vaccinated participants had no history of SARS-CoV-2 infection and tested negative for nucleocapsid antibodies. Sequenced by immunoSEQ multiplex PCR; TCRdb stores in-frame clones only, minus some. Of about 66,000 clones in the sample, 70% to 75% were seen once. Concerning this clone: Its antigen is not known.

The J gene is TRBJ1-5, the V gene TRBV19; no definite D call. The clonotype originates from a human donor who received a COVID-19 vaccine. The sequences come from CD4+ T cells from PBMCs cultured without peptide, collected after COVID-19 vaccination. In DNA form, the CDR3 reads TGTGCCAGTACCCCCCGGTGGAATCAGCCCCAGCATTTT. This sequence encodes CASTPRWNQPQHF.